This record looks at one T cell receptor (beta chain) sequence and its context. Its antigen is currently not known. Qualities for individual bases were not recorded, and no much larger clone is one base off. This record comes from a study of shared clonotypes between healthy human individuals (TCRdb year 2020). With regard to the full study: A couple of women and a few men aged 18 to 49 years were included in the cohort. For each donor, three plates each were used for CD4 naive and CD4 memory, two plates were used for CD8 naive, and one plate was used for CD8 memory. To estimate repertoire size and how much clonotype sharing occurs between individuals, the study deeply sequenced the blood TCR repertoires of five healthy adults. To increase sequencing depth and limit assay-specific biases, different laboratories used diverse techniques to prepare libraries and sequence TCR repertoires. Each donor's leukapheresis produced roughly between about 0.8 and 10 billion PBMCs. Results and caveats for the whole study, not just this receptor: Sampling was restricted to blood, and TCR repertoires in tissues likely differ from the TCR repertoires found in blood. The small number of donors limited the genetic and exposure-history diversity represented. Clonotypes shared by all four sorted-subset donors showed higher generation probabilities than non-shared clonotypes. Naive subsets generally had larger estimated clonotype richness than memory subsets did. Rarefaction of sorted-subset datasets indicated incomplete sequencing despite the large sequencing depth. Pairwise subsampling led to the expectation that sequencing depth would affect the degree of clonotype sharing among donors. Across four donors, 5% to 6% of naive CD4, approximately 4% of naive CD8, under 2.5% of memory CD4, and approximately 0.4% of memory CD8 clonotypes were shared.

Using the deep immunoSEQ assay, multiplex PCR amplified TCR CDR3 regions from genomic DNA. For each cell subset, the extracted genomic DNA was distributed evenly across all wells of several immunoSEQ 96-well plates, and each plate served as one replicate. For sorted subsets, each replicate PCR was loaded with roughly 190 ng genomic DNA, equivalent to approximately 27,000 T cell genomes. Purified libraries were measured with a Qubit 3.0 fluorometer, size-checked on a Bioanalyzer 2100, and measured again with the KAPA Library Quantification kit. Every immunoSEQ 96-well plate was sequenced on a separate single-read 150-cycle Illumina NextSeq 550 flow cell. In the original analysis: Because the immunoSEQ output included only junctional sequences and no quality scores, the filtering could not be the same as the filtering used for full-length reads. To assign V/J genes and CDR3, sequences were annotated using PyIR, a Python wrapper for IgBLAST v1.9, with IMGT germline references. Reads with weak V/J assignments (E-value above 1e-6), missing CDR3, stop codons, out-of-frame junctions, or ambiguous translated residues were removed. A V3J clonotype was defined by an identical inferred V gene, J gene, and CDR3 amino acid sequence. To compute the percentage overlap between repertoires, the number of shared unique clonotypes was divided by the size of the smaller repertoire. Richness of each repertoire was evaluated using RTK rarefaction, the Chao1 estimator, and Recon v2.1 estimates of unobserved clonotypes. Generation probabilities for all TCRbeta clonotypes obtained by the gDNA method from a handful of donors were computed using OLGA. In TCRdb, the immuneACCESS table is reduced to in-frame sequences with V and J assigned. These tables do not hold every clone; where another copy was compared, an unresolved V gene accounts for under half, and the others remain unexplained. V, J and clone size were drawn from that table, and D and trimming were deduced from the DNA. The sample profile shows 2 million to 2.5 million clones; roughly 94% of them were found once. The top ten clonotypes cover under 0.15% of the sample.

The donors were healthy, HIV-negative adults who had no recently reported acute infections or vaccinations. Every donor was a Caucasian adult residing in Nashville, Tennessee, USA. CD4+ T cells were enriched by magnetic negative selection, after which naive cells were positively selected on CD45RA and the negative fraction was taken as the memory subset. Blood was collected by leukapheresis, and PBMCs were isolated by Ficoll-Histopaque density gradient centrifugation and then cryopreserved in liquid nitrogen vapor phase. Analytical flow cytometry was used to check the purity and quantity of every magnetically sorted T cell population. Genomic DNA was isolated from each sorted fraction and quantified by UV absorbance on a Nanodrop 2000c. Taken from the germline V gene, the CDR1 and CDR2 loops are MGHRA and YSYEKL. From V the trimming removes 1 base and from J it removes 6 bases, while the gene matches leave 5 bases of the junction unaccounted for. The CDR3 measures 15 amino acids from cysteine to phenylalanine. Only the CDR3 DNA is retained, 45 bases long and in frame from the first base.

Sequenced input: naive CD4+ T cells sorted from blood. The sample's cell subset or site label, in plain terms: CD45RA+ positively selected. Here the chain combines TRBV4-1 and TRBJ1-1, with 10 bases aligning to TRBD1. This TCR was recovered from a man aged 18 to 29 in good health. The CDR3 region reads CASSQAGQGGPEAFF. The DNA sequence is given as TGCGCCAGCAGCCAAGCAGGACAGGGGGGACCTGAAGCTTTCTTT.